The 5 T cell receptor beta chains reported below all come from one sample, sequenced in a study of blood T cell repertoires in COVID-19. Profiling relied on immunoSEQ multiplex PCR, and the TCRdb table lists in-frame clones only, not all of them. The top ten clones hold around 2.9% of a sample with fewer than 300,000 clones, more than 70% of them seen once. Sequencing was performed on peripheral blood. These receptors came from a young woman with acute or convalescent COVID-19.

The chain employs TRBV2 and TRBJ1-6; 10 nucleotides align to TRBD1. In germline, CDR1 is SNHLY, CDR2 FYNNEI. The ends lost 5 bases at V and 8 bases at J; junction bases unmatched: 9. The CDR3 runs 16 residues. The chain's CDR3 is CASSLGQGLYDSPLHF. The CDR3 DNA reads TGTGCCAGCAGTTTGGGACAGGGGCTTTACGATTCACCCCTCCACTTT. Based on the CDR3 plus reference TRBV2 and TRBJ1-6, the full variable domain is EPEVTQTPSHQVTQMGQEVILRCVPISNHLYFYWYRQILGQKVEFLVSFYNNEISEKSEIFDDQFSVERPDGSNFTLKIRSTKLEDSAMYFCASSLGQGLYDSPLHFGNGTRLTVT.

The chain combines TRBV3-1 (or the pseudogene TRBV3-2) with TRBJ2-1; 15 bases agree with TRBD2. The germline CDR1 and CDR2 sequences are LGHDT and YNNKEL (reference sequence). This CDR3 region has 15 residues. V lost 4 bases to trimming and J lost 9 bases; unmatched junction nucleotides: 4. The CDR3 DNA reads TGTGCCAGCAGCCCCCAGGGACTAGCGGGGGGTGAGCAGTTCTTC. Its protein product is CASSPQGLAGGEQFF.

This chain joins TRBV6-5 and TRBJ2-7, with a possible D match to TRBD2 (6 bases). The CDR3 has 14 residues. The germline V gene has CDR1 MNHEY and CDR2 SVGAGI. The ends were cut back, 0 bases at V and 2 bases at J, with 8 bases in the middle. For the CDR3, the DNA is TGTGCCAGCAGTTACTCGGAGGGGACCTACGAGCAGTACTTC. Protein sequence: CASSYSEGTYEQYF.

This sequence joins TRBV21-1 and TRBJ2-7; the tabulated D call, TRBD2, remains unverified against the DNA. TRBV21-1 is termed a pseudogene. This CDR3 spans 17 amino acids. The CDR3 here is CASSKGPGTSGSHEQYF. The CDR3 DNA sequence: TGTGCCAGCAGCAAAGGCCCTGGGACTAGCGGGAGCCACGAGCAGTACTTC.

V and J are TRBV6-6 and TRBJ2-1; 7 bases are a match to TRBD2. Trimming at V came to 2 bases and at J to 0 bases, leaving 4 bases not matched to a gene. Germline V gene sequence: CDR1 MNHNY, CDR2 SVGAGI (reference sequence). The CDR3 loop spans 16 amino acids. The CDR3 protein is CASSYISGSSYNEQFF. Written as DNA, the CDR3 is TGTGCCAGCAGTTACATTAGCGGGTCCTCCTACAATGAGCAGTTCTTC.